This T cell receptor beta chain stems from a study of blood T cell repertoires in COVID-19. Across the whole study: T cells, B-cell-depleted T cells, or PBMCs provided the cDNA or gDNA that served as material.

How the authors handled the data: Estimates of nucleated cell counts were drawn from the amplification of reference gene primers. Libraries were prepared by immunoSEQ multiplex PCR; TCRdb keeps only in-frame clonotypes and omits some of them. From that table come the V and J calls and clone size; the DNA was used to work out D and trimming. The repertoire has 200,000 to 250,000 clones, approximately 78% of them found once; the top ten carry 8% to 10%. In the case of this clone: Other DNA sequences in this specimen translate into the identical CDR3.

Source material: peripheral blood. This TCR was recovered from a woman of 80 years or more with COVID-19, enrolled during active disease.

CDR3 sequence reads: CASSDRDREQYF. CDR3 DNA sequence: TGTGCCAGCAGTGACCGGGATCGGGAGCAGTACTTC. The rearrangement joins TRBV6-1 to TRBJ2-7, with TRBD2 as a possible D gene (5 bases). The CDR3 has 12 residues. V lost 3 bases and J 7 bases, leaving 10 bases between the germline ends. Germline lookup yields CDR1 MNHNS and CDR2 SASEGT.